A single sample is the source of the 27 T cell receptor beta chains below, sequenced in a study of spatial heterogeneity in lung cancer. General study points: Mutation counts in tumors were tracked by counts of expanded intratumoral alpha and beta TCRs.

Time point: sample taken at primary tumor resection. Their target antigens are unknown. MiXCR, run by TCRdb on the 5' RACE reads, gives a single entry per CDR3 protein. The table has thousands of distinct CDR3 sequences, 2.9% seen once; the top ten hold roughly an eighth. This specimen consisted of lung tumor tissue, obtained at surgery. The source of these receptors is a male donor with early-stage non-small cell lung cancer.

This clonotype was seen repeatedly, ten times or more. This sequence joins TRBV20-1 and TRBJ2-2, with D possibly TRBD1 on 6 matching bases. CDR3 size: 14 residues. V lost 4 bases and J 0 bases, leaving 9 bases between the germline ends. Germline lookup yields CDR1 DFQATT and CDR2 SNEGSKA (reference sequence). The CDR3 DNA is TGCAGTGCTATCCGGGACACGAACACCGGGGAGCTGTTTTTT. It specifies CSAIRDTNTGELFF.

This clonotype has a count of ten or more. V gene TRBV6-2 or TRBV6-3 combines with J gene TRBJ1-5, with 12 bases aligning to TRBD1. Germline CDR1 MNHEY, CDR2 SVGEGT. The trim removed 6 bases at V and 1 base at J, leaving 13 bases unmatched. This CDR3 spans 19 amino acids. The CDR3 nucleotides read TGTGCCAGCAGGCGCCCGGGACAGGGGGCCCGAGAAAGCAATCAGCCCCAGCATTTT. Protein product: CASRRPGQGARESNQPQHF.

At least ten counts were recorded for this clonotype. This sequence joins TRBV6-1 and TRBJ1-1; no reliable D call. The CDR3 spans 15 residues. Trimming left V 4 bases short and J 3 bases short, with 15 bases between. Germline CDR1 reads MNHNS; CDR2 reads SASEGT. The CDR3 DNA follows: TGTGCCAGCAGTGTCGAGACATCGAGCTACACTGAAGCTTTCTTT. Protein product: CASSVETSSYTEAFF.

This clonotype was picked up many times. The gene calls are TRBV7-6 and TRBJ2-3; 9 bases are shared with TRBD2. This CDR3 comprises 16 residues. Germline V lookup: CDR1 SGHVS, CDR2 FNYEAQ. V shed 0 bases, J shed 3 bases, and the junction held 4 bases outside the gene matches. The chain's CDR3 is CASSLAPSGGTDTQYF. The CDR3 DNA reads as TGTGCCAGCAGCTTAGCCCCCAGCGGGGGGACAGATACGCAGTATTTT.

There are many counts of this clonotype. The genes are TRBV5-1 and TRBJ1-1; no clear D gene. Germline V gene sequence: CDR1 SGHRS, CDR2 YFSETQ. There are 13 residues in the CDR3. The V gene lost 4 bases and the J gene lost 3 bases, with 10 bases spanning the gap. The CDR3 spells CASSRLGDTEAFF. CDR3 bases: TGCGCCAGCAGCAGGCTAGGAGACACTGAAGCTTTCTTT.

This clonotype was seen repeatedly, ten times or more. J is TRBJ2-5 and V is TRBV11-2; possibly TRBD1 for D (6 bases). The CDR3 extends over 14 amino acids. Trimming stripped 7 bases from V and 4 bases from J, with 16 bases between. Germline V gives CDR1 SGHAT, CDR2 FQNNGV. The chain's CDR3 is CASKLGAARETQYF. As DNA, the CDR3 is TGTGCCAGCAAGCTGGGGGCAGCACGAGAGACCCAGTACTTC.

This clonotype has just a few counts. J is TRBJ2-7 and V is TRBV20-1; 8 bases map to TRBD2. The CDR3 runs to 19 residues. The trim removed 5 bases at V and 0 bases at J, leaving 21 bases unmatched. The germline V gene has CDR1 DFQATT and CDR2 SNEGSKA (reference sequence). CDR3 sequence: CSADGGGRGLAGSSYEQYF. The CDR3 nucleotides read TGCAGTGCTGATGGGGGTGGCAGGGGCCTAGCGGGTTCCTCCTACGAGCAGTACTTC.

In this sample, this clonotype turned up many times. The chain uses TRBV11-2 and TRBJ2-5, with D unresolved. The CDR3 has 13 amino acids. Germline lookup yields CDR1 SGHAT and CDR2 FQNNGV. Trimming removed 1 base from V and 5 bases from J, with 8 bases in between. The CDR3 sequence is CASSLGDVETQYF. The CDR3 region has the DNA TGTGCCAGCAGCTTAGGGGATGTGGAGACCCAGTACTTC. Together with reference TRBV11-2 and TRBJ2-5, the CDR3 gives the full variable domain: EAGVAQSPRYKIIEKRQSVAFWCNPISGHATLYWYQQILGQGPKLLIQFQNNGVVDDSQLPKDRFSAERLKGVDSTLKIQPAKLEDSAVYLCASSLGDVETQYFGPGTRLLVL.

This clonotype showed up many times. This chain connects TRBV6-6 to TRBJ1-5; TRBD1 matches 10 bases. CDR1 and CDR2 (germline): MNHNY, SVGAGI (reference sequence). CDR3 length equals 16 residues. After removal of 7 bases from V and 4 bases from J, the junction contained 10 bases not matched to a gene. The CDR3 coding sequence is TGTGCCAGCAACCCCGGGACAGGGGCTGCTAATCAGCCCCAGCATTTT. Translated: CASNPGTGAANQPQHF.

This clonotype was observed at least ten times. This chain links TRBV7-2 with TRBJ2-7; TRBD2 matches 7 bases. The V and J ends lost 5 bases and 1 base, in that order; junction bases with no gene match: 8. CDR1 SGHTA and CDR2 FQGNSA come from the germline V gene. This CDR3 has 15 amino acids. CDR3 sequence (DNA): TGTGCCAGCAGCACAGGACTAGGCAAATCCTACGAGCAGTACTTC. Translation gives CASSTGLGKSYEQYF.

In this sample, this clonotype turned up many times. The V and J genes are TRBV29-1 and TRBJ1-1; the D gene is possibly TRBD1 (6 bases). With 4 bases removed from V and 1 base from J, the gap between germline ends came to 13 bases. CDR1 is SQVTM and CDR2 is ANQGSEA in the germline V gene. This CDR3 comprises 14 residues. The DNA of the CDR3 is TGCAGCGTTGTCCCTGACAGGACGAACACTGAAGCTTTCTTT. This gives the protein CSVVPDRTNTEAFF.

This clonotype was detected ten times or more. J is TRBJ1-2 and V is TRBV19; D might be TRBD1 (5 bases). The V end was cut by 6 bases, the J end by 4 bases, with 18 bases between. Germline assignment: CDR1 LNHDA and CDR2 SQIVND (reference sequence). CDR3 size: 15 residues. The CDR3 region is CASSPQPDSSYGYTF. DNA for the CDR3: TGTGCCAGTAGCCCCCAACCTGACAGTTCCTATGGCTACACCTTC.

In this sample, this clonotype turned up a few times. The chain combines TRBV7-8 with TRBJ1-5; D might be TRBD1 (6 bases). The CDR3 is 14 residues long. Germline V gives CDR1 SGHVS, CDR2 FQNEAQ. V lost 5 bases and J 7 bases, leaving 15 bases between the germline ends. The CDR3 DNA reads TGTGCCAGCAGCCCTGGGACACTTCGCCAGCCCCAGCATTTT. This codes for CASSPGTLRQPQHF.

In its sample, this clonotype was seen many times. This sequence joins TRBV5-6 and TRBJ1-4; maybe TRBD1 (5 bases). The CDR3 is 14 amino acids. Trimming took 2 bases from V and 6 from J, leaving 11 bases between them. CDR1 and CDR2 from the germline V gene are SGHDT and YYEEEE. The CDR3 bases are TGTGCCAGCAGCTTCATCTCGGGGGATGAAAAACTGTTTTTT. Translated: CASSFISGDEKLFF.

By share of the sample, this clonotype is medium-sized. The chain has TRBV9 and TRBJ2-7, with D maybe TRBD2 (6 bases). V was pared by 3 bases and J by 11 bases, with 21 bases between. Germline lookup yields CDR1 SGDLS and CDR2 YYNGEE. The CDR3 is 14 residues long. CDR3 bases: TGTGCCAGCAGCGCCCGACCCCCTAGGGAGGACGAGTACTTC. Protein: CASSARPPREDEYF.

This clonotype is medium-sized (0.01 to 0.1%). The rearrangement uses TRBV2 and TRBJ2-6; 8 positions match TRBD1. This CDR3 has 17 residues. Germline lookup yields CDR1 SNHLY and CDR2 FYNNEI. The ends lost 5 bases at V and 1 base at J; junction bases unmatched: 7. CDR3 amino acids: CASSPDRVGSGANVLTF. Written as DNA, the CDR3 is TGTGCCAGCAGTCCGGACAGGGTTGGGTCTGGGGCCAACGTCCTGACTTTC.

Relative to its sample, this clonotype is medium-sized. This chain uses TRBV28 with TRBJ2-7; no clear D. Trimming removed 6 bases from V and 3 bases from J, with 9 bases in between. The CDR3 is made up of 12 amino acids. Per the germline V gene, CDR1 is MDHEN and CDR2 is SYDVKM. This CDR3 is CASSPSHYEQYF. The CDR3, as DNA: TGTGCCAGCAGCCCTTCCCACTACGAGCAGTACTTC.

This clonotype was counted many times. J is TRBJ1-5 and V is TRBV18, with 9 bases aligning to TRBD1. Germline values: CDR1 KGHSH, CDR2 LQKENI. This CDR3 has 15 amino acids. The trim removed 4 bases at V and 1 base at J, leaving 2 bases unmatched. The CDR3: CASSRTGGSNQPQHF. As DNA, the CDR3 is TGTGCCAGCTCACGTACAGGGGGCAGCAATCAGCCCCAGCATTTT.

In this sample, this clonotype turned up many times. This CDR3 reads CASSQGLTSTDTQYF. The CDR3 region has the DNA TGCGCCAGCAGCCAAGGACTGACAAGCACAGATACGCAGTATTTT. The chain has TRBV4-3 and TRBJ2-3; D is uncertain. CDR3 size: 15 residues. Germline lookup yields CDR1 LGHNA and CDR2 YSLEER. V dropped 1 base and J dropped 0 bases, with 8 bases sitting between them.

Relative to its sample, this clonotype is medium-sized (0.01 to 0.1%). V usage is TRBV12-3 or TRBV12-4 and J usage is TRBJ1-6, with TRBD1 matching 7 bases. CDR3 length: 13 residues. The ends lost 5 bases at V and 11 bases at J; junction bases unmatched: 6. CDR3 amino acids: CASSVGTAAPLHF. CDR3 in DNA: TGTGCCAGCAGTGTGGGGACAGCGGCACCCCTCCACTTT.

This clonotype was recorded at least ten times. The V call is TRBV7-9, the J call TRBJ1-5, with D hard to call. The CDR3 has 12 residues. Trimming pared 1 base from V and 7 bases from J, leaving 5 bases between. Per germline, CDR1 SEHNR and CDR2 FQNEAQ (reference sequence). In DNA, the CDR3 is TGTGCCAGCAGCTTAGGTACGCAGCCCCAGCATTTT. It codes for CASSLGTQPQHF. The full variable domain, completed using reference TRBV7-9 and TRBJ1-5, is DTGVSQNPRHKITKRGQNVTFRCDPISEHNRLYWYRQTLGQGPEFLTYFQNEAQLEKSRLLSDRFSAERPKGSFSTLEIQRTEQGDSAMYLCASSLGTQPQHFGDGTRLSIL.

This clonotype was counted ten times or more. This sequence joins TRBV5-1 and TRBJ2-5, with D maybe TRBD1 (6 bases). Trimming removed 6 bases at V and 3 bases at J, with 24 bases between. Per the germline V gene, CDR1 is SGHRS and CDR2 is YFSETQ. CDR3 length equals 17 residues. This CDR3 is CASTPTVGRGPEETQYF. The CDR3 region has the DNA TGCGCCAGCACCCCCACGGTCGGCAGGGGACCAGAAGAGACCCAGTACTTC.

In this sample, this clonotype is medium-sized. J is TRBJ2-5 and V is TRBV4-3; TRBD1 might be the D (8 bases). CDR3 length equals 15 residues. Trimming stripped 2 bases from V and 4 bases from J, with 14 bases between. Germline lookup yields CDR1 LGHNA and CDR2 YSLEER. CDR3 sequence reads: CASSQSTGGGETQYF. The DNA of the CDR3 is TGCGCCAGCAGCCAATCTACAGGGGGGGGAGAGACCCAGTACTTC.

This clonotype rates as medium-sized. As DNA, the CDR3 is TGTGCCAGCAGACAGCCCCCAGGCGAAGCTTTCTTT. This gives the protein CASRQPPGEAFF. This chain uses TRBV3-1 with TRBJ1-1; no clear D gene. The CDR3 spans 12 residues. CDR1 LGHDT and CDR2 YNNKEL come from the germline V gene (reference sequence). The V gene lost 6 bases and the J gene lost 8 bases, with 13 bases spanning the gap.

By share of the sample, this clonotype is medium-sized. The chain couples TRBV10-2 to TRBJ2-7; 8 nucleotides align to TRBD1. There are 13 residues in the CDR3. The V gene end was trimmed by 9 bases and the J gene end by 2 bases; junction bases not matched to a gene: 6. Germline-derived CDR1 and CDR2 are WSHSY and SAAADI. The CDR3 DNA reads as TGCGCCAGTGGACAGGGCCCTGCCTACGAGCAGTACTTC. Translating it yields CASGQGPAYEQYF.

This clonotype ranks as medium-sized. V and J are TRBV6-5 and TRBJ2-3, with TRBD2 as a possible D gene (6 bases). This CDR3 is built from 13 residues. Looked up from germline, CDR1 is MNHEY and CDR2 is SVGAGI. The ends were cut back, 5 bases at V and 4 bases at J, with 10 bases in the middle. The CDR3 reads CASSARLADTQYF. Written as DNA, the CDR3 is TGTGCCAGCAGTGCCCGACTAGCAGATACGCAGTATTTT.

This clonotype is medium-sized by share. The V call is TRBV7-2, the J call TRBJ2-3, with 9 positions matching TRBD2. CDR3 length: 16 residues. V dropped 1 base and J dropped 3; count of bases not matched to a gene: 5. CDR1 SGHTA and CDR2 FQGNSA come from the germline V gene. CDR3 protein: CASSLGPSGATDTQYF. The CDR3 nucleotides read TGTGCCAGCAGCTTAGGTCCTAGCGGGGCAACAGATACGCAGTATTTT.